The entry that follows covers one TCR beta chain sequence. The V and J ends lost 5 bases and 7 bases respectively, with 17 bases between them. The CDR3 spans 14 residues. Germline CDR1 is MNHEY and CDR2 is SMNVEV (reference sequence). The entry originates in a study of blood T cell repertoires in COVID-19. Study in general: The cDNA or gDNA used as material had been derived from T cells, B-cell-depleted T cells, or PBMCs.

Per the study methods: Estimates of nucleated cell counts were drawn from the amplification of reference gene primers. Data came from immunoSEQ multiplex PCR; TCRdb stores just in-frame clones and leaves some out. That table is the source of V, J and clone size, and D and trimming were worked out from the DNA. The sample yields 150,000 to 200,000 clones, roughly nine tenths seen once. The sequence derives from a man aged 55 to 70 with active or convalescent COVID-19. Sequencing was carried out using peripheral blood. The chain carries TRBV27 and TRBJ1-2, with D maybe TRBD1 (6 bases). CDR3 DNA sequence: TGTGCCAGCAGTGATCCCGGCAGGGGACGTGGCTACACCTTC. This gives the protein CASSDPGRGRGYTF.